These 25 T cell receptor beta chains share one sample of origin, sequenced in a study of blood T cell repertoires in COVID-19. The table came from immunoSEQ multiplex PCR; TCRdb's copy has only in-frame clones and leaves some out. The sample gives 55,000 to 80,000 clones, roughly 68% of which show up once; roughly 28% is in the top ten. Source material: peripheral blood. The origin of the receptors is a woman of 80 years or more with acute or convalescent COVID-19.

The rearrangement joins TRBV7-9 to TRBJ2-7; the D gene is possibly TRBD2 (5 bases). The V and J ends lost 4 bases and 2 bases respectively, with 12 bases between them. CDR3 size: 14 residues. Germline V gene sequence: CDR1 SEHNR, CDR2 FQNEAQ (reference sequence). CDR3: CASSSRDFTYEQYF. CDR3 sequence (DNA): TGTGCCAGCAGCTCTCGGGATTTTACCTACGAGCAGTACTTC. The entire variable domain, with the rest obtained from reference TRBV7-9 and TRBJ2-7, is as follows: DTGVSQNPRHKITKRGQNVTFRCDPISEHNRLYWYRQTLGQGPEFLTYFQNEAQLEKSRLLSDRFSAERPKGSFSTLEIQRTEQGDSAMYLCASSSRDFTYEQYFGPGTRLTVT.

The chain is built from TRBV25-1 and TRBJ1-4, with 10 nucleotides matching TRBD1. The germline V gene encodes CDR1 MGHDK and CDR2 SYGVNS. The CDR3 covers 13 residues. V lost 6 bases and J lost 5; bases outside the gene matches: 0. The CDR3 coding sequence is TGTGCCAGCAGGGGACAGGGGAATGAAAAACTGTTTTTT. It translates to CASRGQGNEKLFF.

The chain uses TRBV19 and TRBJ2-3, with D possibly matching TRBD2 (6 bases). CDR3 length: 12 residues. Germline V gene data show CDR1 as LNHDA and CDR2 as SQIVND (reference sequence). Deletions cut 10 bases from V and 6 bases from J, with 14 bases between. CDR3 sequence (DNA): TGTGCCACCAAGACCGGAGGGGATACGCAGTATTTT. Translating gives CATKTGGDTQYF.

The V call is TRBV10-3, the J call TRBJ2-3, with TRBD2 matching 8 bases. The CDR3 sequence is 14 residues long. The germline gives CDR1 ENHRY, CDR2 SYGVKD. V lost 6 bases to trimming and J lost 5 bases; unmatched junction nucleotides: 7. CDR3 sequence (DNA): TGTGCCATCAGAGCGGGAGACCAGGAAGATACGCAGTATTTT. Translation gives CAIRAGDQEDTQYF.

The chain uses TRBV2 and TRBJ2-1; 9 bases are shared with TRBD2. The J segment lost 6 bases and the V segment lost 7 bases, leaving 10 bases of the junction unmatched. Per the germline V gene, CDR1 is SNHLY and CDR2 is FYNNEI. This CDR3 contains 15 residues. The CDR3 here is CASNTELAGGNEQFF. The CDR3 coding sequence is TGTGCCAGCAATACGGAACTAGCGGGTGGCAATGAGCAGTTCTTC.

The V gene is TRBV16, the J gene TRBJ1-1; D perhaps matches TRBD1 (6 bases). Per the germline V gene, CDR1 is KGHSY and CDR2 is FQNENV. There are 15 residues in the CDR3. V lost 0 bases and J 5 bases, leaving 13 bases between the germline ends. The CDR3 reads CASSQSIDRWTEAFF. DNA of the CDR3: TGTGCCAGCAGCCAATCGATAGACAGGTGGACTGAAGCTTTCTTT.

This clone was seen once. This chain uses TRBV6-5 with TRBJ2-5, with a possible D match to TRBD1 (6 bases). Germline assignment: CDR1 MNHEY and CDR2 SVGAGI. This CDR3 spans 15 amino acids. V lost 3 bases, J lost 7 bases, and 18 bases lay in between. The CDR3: CASSYSGVIVGTQYF. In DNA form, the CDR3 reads TGTGCCAGCAGTTATTCAGGGGTCATAGTAGGGACCCAGTACTTC.

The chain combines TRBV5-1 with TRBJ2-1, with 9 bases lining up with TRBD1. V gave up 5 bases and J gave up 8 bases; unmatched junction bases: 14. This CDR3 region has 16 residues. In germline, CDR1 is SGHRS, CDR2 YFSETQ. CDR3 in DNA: TGCGCCAGCAGATGGGCCGGGGGGACAGGGACGGATGAGCAGTTCTTC. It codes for CASRWAGGTGTDEQFF.

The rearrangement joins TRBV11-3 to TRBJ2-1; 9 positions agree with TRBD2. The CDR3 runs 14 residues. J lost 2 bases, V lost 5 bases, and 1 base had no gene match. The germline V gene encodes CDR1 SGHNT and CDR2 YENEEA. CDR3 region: CASSRLAAYNEQFF. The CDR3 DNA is TGTGCCAGCAGCCGACTAGCGGCCTACAATGAGCAGTTCTTC.

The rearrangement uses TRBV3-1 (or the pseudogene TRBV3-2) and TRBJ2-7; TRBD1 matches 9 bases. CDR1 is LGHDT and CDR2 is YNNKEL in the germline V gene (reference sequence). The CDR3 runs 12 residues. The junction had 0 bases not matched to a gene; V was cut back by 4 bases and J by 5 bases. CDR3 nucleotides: TGTGCCAGCAGCCGGGACAGGGACGAGCAGTACTTC. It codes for CASSRDRDEQYF.

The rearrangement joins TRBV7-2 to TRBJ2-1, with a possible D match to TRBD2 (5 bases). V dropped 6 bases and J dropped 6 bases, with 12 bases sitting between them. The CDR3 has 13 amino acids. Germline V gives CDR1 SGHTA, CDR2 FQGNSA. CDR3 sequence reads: CASRSRASNEQFF. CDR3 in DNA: TGTGCCAGCAGGTCGCGGGCCTCCAATGAGCAGTTCTTC.

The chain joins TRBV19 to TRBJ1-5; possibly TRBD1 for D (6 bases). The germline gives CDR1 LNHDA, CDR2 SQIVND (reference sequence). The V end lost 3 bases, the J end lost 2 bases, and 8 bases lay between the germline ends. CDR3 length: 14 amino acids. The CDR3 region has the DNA TGTGCCAGTAGTATTTCAGGGGGCAATCAGCCCCAGCATTTT. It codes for CASSISGGNQPQHF.

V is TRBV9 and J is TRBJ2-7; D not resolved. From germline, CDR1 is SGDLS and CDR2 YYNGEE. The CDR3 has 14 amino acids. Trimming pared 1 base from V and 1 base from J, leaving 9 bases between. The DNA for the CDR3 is TGTGCCAGCAGCGTAATGCCCGCGTCCTACGAGCAGTACTTC. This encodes CASSVMPASYEQYF.

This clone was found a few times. CDR3 in amino acids: CASLAFRTGVTGELFF. Written as DNA, the CDR3 is TGTGCCAGCTTAGCTTTTCGGACAGGGGTCACCGGGGAGCTGTTTTTT. The V gene is TRBV19, the J gene TRBJ2-2, with 9 bases fitting TRBD1. The V and J ends lost 9 bases and 4 bases, in that order; junction bases with no gene match: 12. Germline CDR1 and CDR2: LNHDA and SQIVND (reference sequence). The CDR3 spans 16 residues. Supplemented by reference TRBV19 and TRBJ2-2, the full variable domain reads DGGITQSPKYLFRKEGQNVTLSCEQNLNHDAMYWYRQDPGQGLRLIYYSQIVNDFQKGDIAEGYSVSREKKESFPLTVTSAQKNPTAFYLCASLAFRTGVTGELFFGEGSRLTVL.

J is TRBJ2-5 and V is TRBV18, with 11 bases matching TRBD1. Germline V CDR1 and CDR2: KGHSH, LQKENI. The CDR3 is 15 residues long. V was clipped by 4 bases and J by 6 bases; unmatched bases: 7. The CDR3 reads CASSQRTGGVKTQYF. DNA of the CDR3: TGTGCCAGCTCACAACGGACAGGGGGCGTGAAGACCCAGTACTTC.

CDR3 sequence (DNA): TGTGCCACCACCCCAAGCGGGAGCTACAATGAGCAGTTCTTC. It encodes CATTPSGSYNEQFF. The V call is TRBV27, the J call TRBJ2-1; 8 positions agree with TRBD2. The germline V gene has CDR1 MNHEY and CDR2 SMNVEV (reference sequence). With 10 bases clipped from V and 3 bases from J, the junction kept 8 bases outside the gene matches. The CDR3 has 14 residues.

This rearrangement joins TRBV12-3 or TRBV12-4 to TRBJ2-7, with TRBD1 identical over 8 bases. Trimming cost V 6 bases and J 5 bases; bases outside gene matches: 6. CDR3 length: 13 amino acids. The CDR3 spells CASRRTGLDEQYF. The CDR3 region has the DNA TGTGCCAGCAGAAGGACAGGGCTTGACGAGCAGTACTTC.

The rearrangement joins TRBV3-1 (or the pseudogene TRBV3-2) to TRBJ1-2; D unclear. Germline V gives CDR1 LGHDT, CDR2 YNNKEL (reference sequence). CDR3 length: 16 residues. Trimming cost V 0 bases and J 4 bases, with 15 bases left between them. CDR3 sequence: CASSQEGGQPTYGYTF. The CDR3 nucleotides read TGTGCCAGCAGCCAAGAAGGAGGGCAGCCAACCTATGGCTACACCTTC.

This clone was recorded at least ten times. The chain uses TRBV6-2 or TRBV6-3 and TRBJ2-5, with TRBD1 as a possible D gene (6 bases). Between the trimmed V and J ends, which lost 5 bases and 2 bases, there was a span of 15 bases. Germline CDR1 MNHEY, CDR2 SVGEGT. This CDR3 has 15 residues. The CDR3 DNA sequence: TGTGCCAGCAGTGACCCATGGACAGAGCAAGAGACCCAGTACTTC. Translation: CASSDPWTEQETQYF.

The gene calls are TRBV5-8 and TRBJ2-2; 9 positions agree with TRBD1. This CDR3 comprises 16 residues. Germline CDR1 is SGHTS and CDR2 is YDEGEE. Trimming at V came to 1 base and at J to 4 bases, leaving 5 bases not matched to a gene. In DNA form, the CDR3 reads TGTGCCAGCAGCTTGAGGACAGGGGTACTCACCGGGGAGCTGTTTTTT. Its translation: CASSLRTGVLTGELFF.

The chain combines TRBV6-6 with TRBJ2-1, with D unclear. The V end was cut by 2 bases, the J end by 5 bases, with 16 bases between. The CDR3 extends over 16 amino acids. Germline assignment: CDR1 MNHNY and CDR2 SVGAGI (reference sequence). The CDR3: CASSYMRPQSNNEQFF. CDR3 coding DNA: TGTGCCAGCAGTTACATGCGGCCCCAGTCCAACAATGAGCAGTTCTTC.

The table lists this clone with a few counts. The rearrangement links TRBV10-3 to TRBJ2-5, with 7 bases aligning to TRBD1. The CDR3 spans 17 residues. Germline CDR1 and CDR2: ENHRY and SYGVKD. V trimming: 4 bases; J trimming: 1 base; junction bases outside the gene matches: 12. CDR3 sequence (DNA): TGTGCCATCAGTGGGGGTTTTGGGACAGAAACCCAAGAGACCCAGTACTTC. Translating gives CAISGGFGTETQETQYF.

DNA for the CDR3: TGTGCCAGCAATTCTGACAGGTTCGCCTACGAGCAGTACTTC. Translating it yields CASNSDRFAYEQYF. The V and J genes are TRBV6-6 and TRBJ2-7; D might be TRBD1 (6 bases). CDR3 size: 14 residues. Germline-derived CDR1 and CDR2 are MNHNY and SVGAGI (reference sequence). The ends were cut back, 7 bases at V and 2 bases at J, with 15 bases in the middle.

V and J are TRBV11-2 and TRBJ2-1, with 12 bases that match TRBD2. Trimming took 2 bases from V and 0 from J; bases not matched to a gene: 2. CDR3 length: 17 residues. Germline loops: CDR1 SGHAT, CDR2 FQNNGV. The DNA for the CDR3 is TGTGCCAGCAGCTTAAGACTAGCGGGGGTCTCCTACAATGAGCAGTTCTTC. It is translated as CASSLRLAGVSYNEQFF.

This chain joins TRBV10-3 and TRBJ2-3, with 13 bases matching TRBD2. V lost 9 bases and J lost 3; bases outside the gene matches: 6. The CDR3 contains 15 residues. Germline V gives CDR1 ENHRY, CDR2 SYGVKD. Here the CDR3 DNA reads TGTGCCATTAAGGGACTAGCGGGACGAACAGATACGCAGTATTTT. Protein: CAIKGLAGRTDTQYF.